This T cell receptor beta chain is drawn from a study of identical twins. Germline V gene lookup returns CDR1 DFQATT and CDR2 SNEGSKA (reference sequence). The CDR3 has 13 residues. Trimming stripped 0 bases from V and 2 bases from J, with 8 bases between. Via MiXCR, TCRdb re-called the 5' RACE reads, giving one row per CDR3 protein. The sample yields about 660,000 distinct CDR3 sequences, around 8.6% seen once. The sample holds a few counts of this clonotype. All donors comprised healthy Caucasians. These data are also associated with another study on yellow fever vaccine responses in identical twins.

Material: PBMCs. This TCR came from a woman under 30 in good health. The rearrangement uses TRBV20-1 and TRBJ2-7; possibly TRBD2 for D (6 bases). The DNA of the CDR3 is TGCAGTGCTAGAGAGGGGGGAACCTACGAGCAGTACTTC. This codes for CSAREGGTYEQYF.